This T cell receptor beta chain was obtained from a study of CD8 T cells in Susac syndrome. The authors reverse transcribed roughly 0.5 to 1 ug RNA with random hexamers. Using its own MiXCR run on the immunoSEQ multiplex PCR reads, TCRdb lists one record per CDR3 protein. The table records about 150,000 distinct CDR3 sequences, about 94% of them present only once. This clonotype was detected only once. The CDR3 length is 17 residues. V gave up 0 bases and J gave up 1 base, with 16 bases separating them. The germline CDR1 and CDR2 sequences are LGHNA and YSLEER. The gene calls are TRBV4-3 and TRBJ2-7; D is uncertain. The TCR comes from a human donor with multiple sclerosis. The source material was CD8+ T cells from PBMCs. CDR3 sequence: CASSQDGIGSRSYEQYF. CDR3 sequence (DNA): TGCGCCAGCAGCCAAGATGGGATCGGCAGTAGATCCTACGAGCAGTACTTC.